Listed below are T cell receptor beta chains from one sample, sequenced in a study of T cell responses to AZD1222 COVID-19 vaccine. Only in-frame clones appear in the TCRdb table, and some are missing; sequencing was by immunoSEQ multiplex PCR. The sample lists roughly 150,000 clones; about nine tenths were seen once. Source: peripheral blood, taken on day 0 of AZD1222 vaccination. The receptors were sampled from an adult in good health. Both conserved end residues are part of each CDR3. The D gene is left open where the match is weak. Clone size is not always given. Where it is, it says once, few, many or a class for expanded clones.

TRBV6-4,TRBD1,-,TRBJ1-1,TGTGCCAGCAGACTTCAGGGGGAACTGAACACTGAAGCTTTCTTT,CASRLQGELNTEAFF
TRBV9,-,-,TRBJ1-3,TGTGCCAGCAGCGTAGGCGGAGGAAGCGGGCTGACTGGAAACACCATATATTTT,CASSVGGGSGLTGNTIYF
TRBV12-5,TRBD1,-,TRBJ2-1,TGTGCTAGTGGTCCTGACAGGGGTTTATACAATGAGCAGTTCTTC,CASGPDRGLYNEQFF
TRBV29-1,-,once,TRBJ1-1,TGCAGTGTAAGCATGAACACTGAAGCTTTCTTT,CSVSMNTEAFF
TRBV25-1,TRBD2,-,TRBJ2-7,TGTGCCAGCAGTGAATCCCCTAGCGGGAAACGCTACGAGCAGTACTTC,CASSESPSGKRYEQYF
TRBV19,-,-,TRBJ1-3,TGTGCCAGTACCACCGTGGGCCTAGCTGGAAACACCATATATTTT,CASTTVGLAGNTIYF
TRBV11-2,-,once,TRBJ2-7,TGTGCCAGCAGTCGACTAGGGGGCTACGAGCAGTACTTC,CASSRLGGYEQYF
TRBV27,-,-,TRBJ2-1,TGTGCCAGCAGTTGGGGAACTGGCGGGGCTTTCTACAATGAGCAGTTCTTC,CASSWGTGGAFYNEQFF
TRBV27,TRBD1,-,TRBJ1-4,TGTGCCAGCAGTCCGGGACAGACTAATGAAAAACTGTTTTTT,CASSPGQTNEKLFF
TRBV28,TRBD1,few,TRBJ2-3,TGTGCCAGCAGTTTATACAGGGGGAATACGCAGTATTTT,CASSLYRGNTQYF
TRBV15,TRBD2,-,TRBJ2-1,TGTGCCACCAGCAGTCCACTAGCGCTTGTGTTTGAGCAGTTCTTC,CATSSPLALVFEQFF
TRBV28,-,-,TRBJ2-1,TGTGCCAGCAGTTTAACCAGGGCTGGGGCCAATGAGCAGTTCTTC,CASSLTRAGANEQFF
TRBV29-1,-,-,TRBJ1-1,TGCAGCGTTGGTAGGAACACTGAAGCTTTCTTT,CSVGRNTEAFF
TRBV28,-,-,TRBJ1-5,TGTGCCAGCAGTTTCCTTGCGGGGGACAATCAGCCCCAGCATTTT,CASSFLAGDNQPQHF
TRBV27,-,-,TRBJ2-1,TGTGCCAGCAGTTCTACAGGAATTCACAATGAGCAGTTCTTC,CASSSTGIHNEQFF
TRBV9,TRBD1,-,TRBJ1-2,TGTGCCAGCAGCGTAGAGAGGACAGGGTATAGCTATGGCTACACCTTC,CASSVERTGYSYGYTF
TRBV12-3/TRBV12-4,TRBD2,-,TRBJ2-4,TGTGCCAGCAGCCTAGCGGGAGGGAACATTCAGTACTTC,CASSLAGGNIQYF
TRBV3-1/TRBV3-2,-,-,TRBJ2-4,TGTGCCAGCAGGCGCTGGGGGGGCAAGTACTTC,CASRRWGGKYF
TRBV5-4,-,-,TRBJ1-1,TGTGCCAGCAGCTTGGAATCGAGCACTGAAGCTTTCTTT,CASSLESSTEAFF
TRBV15,-,-,TRBJ2-1,TGTGCCACCAGCATCGGTCGCGGAAATGAGCAGTTCTTC,CATSIGRGNEQFF
TRBV14,-,few,TRBJ2-7,TGTGCCAGCAGCCAAGCTCACTCTTTCTCCTACGAGCAGTACTTC,CASSQAHSFSYEQYF
TRBV11-3,-,-,TRBJ2-2,TGTGCCAGCAGCTCCGACACCGGGGAGCTGTTTTTT,CASSSDTGELFF
TRBV27,TRBD2,-,TRBJ2-5,TGTGCCAGCAGTTTATTGGGACTAGCGGGAGAGGAGACCCAGTACTTC,CASSLLGLAGEETQYF
TRBV4-1,-,few,TRBJ2-7,TGCGCCAGCAGCCATTCCGGGAGTGAGTACGAGCAGTACTTC,CASSHSGSEYEQYF
TRBV19,-,-,TRBJ2-4,TGTGCCAGTAGTATAGATCTAGGGGTAGCCGGAGCCAAAAACATTCAGTACTTC,CASSIDLGVAGAKNIQYF
TRBV27,-,few,TRBJ1-2,TGTGCCAGCAGTTTAGCGGGGCAGGGACGGATCCTTAACTATGGCTACACCTTC,CASSLAGQGRILNYGYTF
TRBV19,-,once,TRBJ1-5,TGTGCCACCACCAGTACATCCAATTTTCAGCCCCAGCATTTT,CATTSTSNFQPQHF
TRBV29-1,-,-,TRBJ2-1,TGCAGCGTTGAAGCAGGGATCTACAATGAGCAGTTCTTC,CSVEAGIYNEQFF
TRBV7-9,TRBD1,-,TRBJ1-4,TGTGCCAGCAGCTCCTGGCCAGGGACAGGGGCCCCAACTAATGAAAAACTGTTTTTT,CASSSWPGTGAPTNEKLFF
TRBV7-2,-,-,TRBJ1-1,TGTGCCAGCAGCTTAGAGGCAGGTATGAACACTGAAGCTTTCTTT,CASSLEAGMNTEAFF
TRBV7-2,TRBD1,once,TRBJ1-3,TGTGCCAGCAGCTTAGTTGGGGACAGGGGCTCTGGAAACACCATATATTTT,CASSLVGDRGSGNTIYF
TRBV28,TRBD1,-,TRBJ1-3,TGTGCCAGCAGTCCACAGGGGACCGGAAACACCATATATTTT,CASSPQGTGNTIYF
TRBV27,-,-,TRBJ2-1,TGTGCCAGCAGTTCGACGGCTTCATACAATGAGCAGTTCTTC,CASSSTASYNEQFF
TRBV5-1,-,once,TRBJ1-3,TGCGCCAGCAGCCCACGGTGGGCAGGGGTTACTGGAAACACCATATATTTT,CASSPRWAGVTGNTIYF
TRBV7-2,-,-,TRBJ1-4,TGTGCCAGCAGCCAGGACAGTGTTAATGAAAAACTGTTTTTT,CASSQDSVNEKLFF
TRBV3-1/TRBV3-2,-,-,TRBJ1-2,TGTGCCAGCAGCCCAGGGAGAACTAACTATGGCTACACCTTC,CASSPGRTNYGYTF
TRBV7-2,-,-,TRBJ1-2,TGTGCCAGCAGCTTATTCCGGGACACCACGGGTGGCTACACCTTC,CASSLFRDTTGGYTF
TRBV24-1,TRBD2,-,TRBJ2-1,TGTGCCACCAGTGACCCCACTAGCGGGAGGGCCCATGAGCAGTTCTTC,CATSDPTSGRAHEQFF
TRBV2,-,-,TRBJ1-3,TGTGCCAGCAGTGCCTTAAGACGGATCCTCTCTGGAAACACCATATATTTT,CASSALRRILSGNTIYF
TRBV19,-,-,TRBJ2-3,TGTGCCAGTAGTCCTTGGACGCCTGGGAGCACAGATACGCAGTATTTT,CASSPWTPGSTDTQYF
TRBV11-3,-,-,TRBJ2-7,TGTGCCAGCAGCTTAGGCGGGACCACCTACGAGCAGTACTTC,CASSLGGTTYEQYF
TRBV28,TRBD1,-,TRBJ1-1,TGTGCCAGCAGTTTATTGGGACAGGGGGGGGTGAACACTGAAGCTTTCTTT,CASSLLGQGGVNTEAFF
TRBV7-9,-,once,TRBJ2-3,TGTGCCAGCAGCTTTCCCTATGCGGGAACCACAGATACGCAGTATTTT,CASSFPYAGTTDTQYF
TRBV5-1,-,-,TRBJ2-1,TGCGCCAGCAGCTTAAACTACCAGGAGCAGTTCTTC,CASSLNYQEQFF
TRBV27,-,-,TRBJ1-2,TGTGCCAGCAGTTTAGGGCTTGGCTATGGCTACACCTTC,CASSLGLGYGYTF
TRBV6-2/TRBV6-3,TRBD1,-,TRBJ2-7,TGTGCCAGCAGCCCCTCCGGGACAGGTTCCTACGAGCAGTACTTC,CASSPSGTGSYEQYF
TRBV28,-,-,TRBJ1-2,TGTGCCAGCAGTATCGGGACCGCCGGCTATGGCTACACCTTC,CASSIGTAGYGYTF
TRBV25-1,-,-,TRBJ1-3,TGTGCCACTTCGCGGGGGGTTGACTCTGGAAACACCATATATTTT,CATSRGVDSGNTIYF
TRBV3-1/TRBV3-2,TRBD1,-,TRBJ1-2,TGTGCCAGCAGCCAAGGCCAGGGGGTGGGCTACACCTTC,CASSQGQGVGYTF
TRBV7-2,TRBD1,-,TRBJ1-3,TGTGCCAGCAGCTTATCACAGGGGGGTGGAAACACCATATATTTT,CASSLSQGGGNTIYF
TRBV6-5,-,once,TRBJ2-7,TGTGCCAGCAGTTCTGGGCTCCTCAGCTCCTACGAGCAGTACTTC,CASSSGLLSSYEQYF
TRBV19,TRBD2,-,TRBJ2-1,TGTGCCAGTAGTATAGATGGGGGGGTTAATGAGCAGTTCTTC,CASSIDGGVNEQFF
TRBV30,-,-,TRBJ1-5,TGTGCCTGGAGTACCGATCAGGGGAATCAGCCCCAGCATTTT,CAWSTDQGNQPQHF
TRBV20-1,TRBD2,-,TRBJ2-3,TGCAGTGCTAGTGGTGCTAGCGGTAACACAGATACGCAGTATTTT,CSASGASGNTDTQYF
TRBV28,TRBD2,-,TRBJ2-3,TGTGCCAGCAGTTTAAGCTCGAGCGGGAGACATCTCGACAGGTCAGATACGCAGTATTTT,CASSLSSSGRHLDRSDTQYF